A selection of T cell receptor beta chains follows, all from one sample in a study of blood T cell repertoires in COVID-19. Some clones are missing from TCRdb's copy, which holds only in-frame ones; the method was immunoSEQ multiplex PCR. The data hold 100,000 to 130,000 clones, with approximately 88% observed a single time. What was sequenced was peripheral blood. Receptor source: a man between 50 and 59 years old with active or convalescent COVID-19. Both conserved end residues are part of each CDR3. The D gene is left open where the match is weak. Rows give clone size only sometimes, using once, few, many, or a class for an expanded clone.

TRBV4-3	TRBJ1-4	NA	NA	CASSQVLSRTNEKLFF	TGCGCCAGCAGCCAAGTTCTCTCCCGGACTAATGAAAAACTGTTTTTT
TRBV6-4	TRBJ2-2	TRBD2	few	CASSDQGTSGSNTGELFF	TGTGCCAGCAGTGACCAGGGGACTAGCGGGTCGAACACCGGGGAGCTGTTTTTT
TRBV29-1	TRBJ2-5	NA	once	CSVATQGTETQYF	TGCAGCGTTGCGACCCAGGGGACGGAGACCCAGTACTTC
TRBV6-5	TRBJ1-1	NA	NA	CASIRSAGNTEAFF	TGTGCCAGCATCCGATCCGCGGGTAACACTGAAGCTTTCTTT
TRBV5-4	TRBJ2-5	TRBD1	once	CASSQGQVQETQYF	TGTGCCAGCAGCCAGGGACAGGTCCAAGAGACCCAGTACTTC
TRBV10-3	TRBJ2-5	TRBD2	NA	CAISRAGGDQETQYF	TGTGCCATCAGTCGAGCGGGGGGCGACCAAGAGACCCAGTACTTC
TRBV29-1	TRBJ2-1	NA	once	CSVSQDNEQFF	TGCAGCGTCTCGCAGGACAATGAGCAGTTCTTC
TRBV15	TRBJ1-2	TRBD1	NA	CATSRDTGQGGYGYTF	TGTGCCACCAGCAGAGATACCGGACAGGGGGGCTATGGCTACACCTTC
TRBV21-1	TRBJ1-2	NA	NA	CFKRANNYGYTF	TGCTTCAAGAGGGCTAATAACTATGGCTACACCTTC
TRBV7-2	TRBJ2-6	TRBD1	NA	CASSETGGPLSGANVLTF	TGTGCCAGCAGCGAGACAGGGGGTCCTCTCTCTGGGGCCAACGTCCTGACTTTC